Here is one TCR beta chain with its context. A junction end diverges from the germline sequence, so it may reflect a read error. The total RNA that was extracted per sample amounted to at least 5.5 micrograms. This record belongs to a study of blood T cells in healthy people across ages. The use of a sample-barcoded 5' primer and a J-beta primer mix characterized a second PCR of roughly 6 to 12 cycles. TCRdb reprocessed the 5' RACE reads with MiXCR, giving one entry per CDR3 protein. In the table there are approximately 850,000 distinct CDR3 sequences, roughly 44% of which are singletons. The sequenced material came from blood. This TCR was recovered from a man between 60 and 75 years old in good health.

CDR3 DNA sequence: TGCGCCAGCAGTCACGCTTCACCGACAGGGGGTACTTCACCCCTCCACTTT. Protein sequence: CASSHASPTGGTSPLHF. This rearrangement joins TRBV6-2 or TRBV6-3 to TRBJ1-6; the match to TRBD1 covers 9 bases. This CDR3 region has 17 residues. The germline V gene has CDR1 MNHEY and CDR2 SVGEGT.